A selection of T cell receptor beta chains follows, all from one sample in a study of T-cell memory formation after mild COVID-19. A single record per CDR3 protein comes from TCRdb applying MiXCR to the 5' RACE reads. The data contain 400,000 to 450,000 distinct CDR3 sequences, approximately 19% of them seen just once; the ten biggest clones take up 20% to 25%. Sequencing was performed on PBMCs or a T cell subset sorted from them (not recorded which). The origin of the receptors is a man aged 18 to 29 who had mild COVID-19 (a few samples of this study predate the infection). Cell type and time point are not known. CDR3s include the opening cysteine and the closing phenylalanine or tryptophan. D genes are given only for firm matches. Not all rows give a size; the values are once, few, many and, for expanded clones, a class.

v_call: TRBV29-1; j_call: TRBJ2-1; d_call: -; clone_size: -; cdr3_aa: CSVDFREQFF; cdr3_nt: TGCAGCGTGGATTTTCGAGAGCAGTTCTTC
v_call: TRBV7-2; j_call: TRBJ2-5; d_call: TRBD2; clone_size: -; cdr3_aa: CASSFSGSGVETQYF; cdr3_nt: TGTGCCAGCAGCTTCTCTGGTAGCGGGGTCGAGACCCAGTACTTC
v_call: TRBV6-6; j_call: TRBJ2-5; d_call: TRBD2; clone_size: -; cdr3_aa: CASSPRGGAAVETQYF; cdr3_nt: TGTGCCAGCAGTCCCCGCGGGGGGGCCGCGGTTGAGACCCAGTACTTC
v_call: TRBV19; j_call: TRBJ2-1; d_call: TRBD2; clone_size: few; cdr3_aa: CASSRLAGASAYNEQFF; cdr3_nt: TGTGCCAGTAGTAGACTAGCGGGGGCCTCCGCCTACAATGAGCAGTTCTTC
v_call: TRBV6-5; j_call: TRBJ2-2; d_call: TRBD1; clone_size: once; cdr3_aa: CASKGTAANTGELFF; cdr3_nt: TGTGCCAGCAAGGGGACAGCGGCGAACACCGGGGAGCTGTTTTTT
v_call: TRBV5-1; j_call: TRBJ2-1; d_call: -; clone_size: -; cdr3_aa: CASSLAPGLQYNEQFF; cdr3_nt: TGCGCCAGCAGCTTGGCTCCAGGACTACAATACAATGAGCAGTTCTTC
v_call: TRBV11-2; j_call: TRBJ1-5; d_call: -; clone_size: -; cdr3_aa: CASSEQGGNQPQHF; cdr3_nt: TGTGCCAGCAGTGAACAGGGAGGCAATCAGCCCCAGCATTTT
v_call: TRBV5-1; j_call: TRBJ2-1; d_call: -; clone_size: -; cdr3_aa: CASGGAGYSYNEQFF; cdr3_nt: TGCGCCAGCGGGGGTGCGGGGTACTCCTACAATGAGCAGTTCTTC
v_call: TRBV6-5; j_call: TRBJ1-1; d_call: -; clone_size: -; cdr3_aa: CASSYAIGMNTEAFF; cdr3_nt: TGTGCCAGCAGTTACGCGATCGGGATGAACACTGAAGCTTTCTTT
v_call: TRBV30; j_call: TRBJ2-5; d_call: TRBD1; clone_size: few; cdr3_aa: CAWDRQGIQETQYF; cdr3_nt: TGTGCCTGGGACAGACAGGGAATCCAAGAGACCCAGTACTTC
v_call: TRBV5-1; j_call: TRBJ2-3; d_call: -; clone_size: many; cdr3_aa: CASSRGATDTQYF; cdr3_nt: TGCGCCAGCAGCAGGGGGGCCACAGATACGCAGTATTTT
v_call: TRBV4-1; j_call: TRBJ2-5; d_call: -; clone_size: -; cdr3_aa: CASSQDVRQREETQYF; cdr3_nt: TGCGCCAGCAGCCAAGACGTTCGGCAAAGGGAAGAGACCCAGTACTTC
v_call: TRBV4-1; j_call: TRBJ2-7; d_call: -; clone_size: few; cdr3_aa: CASSQSETYEQYF; cdr3_nt: TGCGCCAGCAGCCAATCCGAAACCTACGAGCAGTACTTC
v_call: TRBV12-3/TRBV12-4; j_call: TRBJ2-5; d_call: TRBD2; clone_size: -; cdr3_aa: CASSPTRLAVQETQYF; cdr3_nt: TGTGCCAGCAGTCCTACCAGACTAGCCGTCCAAGAGACCCAGTACTTC
v_call: TRBV5-1; j_call: TRBJ2-3; d_call: -; clone_size: -; cdr3_aa: CASSPLGNSADTQYF; cdr3_nt: TGCGCCAGCAGCCCTTTGGGGAATAGCGCAGATACGCAGTATTTT
v_call: TRBV19; j_call: TRBJ2-7; d_call: TRBD2; clone_size: -; cdr3_aa: CASSTSGSYEQYF; cdr3_nt: TGTGCCAGTTCGACTAGCGGTTCCTACGAGCAGTACTTC
v_call: TRBV9; j_call: TRBJ1-4; d_call: -; clone_size: -; cdr3_aa: CASSVAPHSTNEKLFF; cdr3_nt: TGTGCCAGCAGCGTAGCTCCTCATTCAACTAATGAAAAACTGTTTTTT
v_call: TRBV29-1; j_call: TRBJ1-5; d_call: -; clone_size: many; cdr3_aa: CSVGGPYQPQHF; cdr3_nt: TGCAGCGTTGGGGGGCCTTATCAGCCCCAGCATTTT
v_call: TRBV28; j_call: TRBJ2-1; d_call: TRBD1; clone_size: few; cdr3_aa: CASSNRQGLRWYNEQFF; cdr3_nt: TGTGCCAGCAGTAACAGACAGGGCCTGAGATGGTACAATGAGCAGTTCTTC
v_call: TRBV6-2/TRBV6-3; j_call: TRBJ2-1; d_call: TRBD2; clone_size: few; cdr3_aa: CASVLAGGPDEQFF; cdr3_nt: TGTGCCAGCGTTCTGGCGGGGGGGCCCGATGAGCAGTTCTTC
v_call: TRBV21-1; j_call: TRBJ1-5; d_call: -; clone_size: -; cdr3_aa: CASSSPGGGYSNQPQHF; cdr3_nt: TGTGCCAGCAGCAGCCCGGGGGGGGGGTATAGCAATCAGCCCCAGCATTTT
v_call: TRBV3-1; j_call: TRBJ2-7; d_call: -; clone_size: few; cdr3_aa: CASSHATASYEQYF; cdr3_nt: TGTGCCAGCAGCCATGCAACGGCCTCCTACGAGCAGTACTTC
v_call: TRBV5-1; j_call: TRBJ2-3; d_call: TRBD1; clone_size: -; cdr3_aa: CASNPGQGTQYF; cdr3_nt: TGCGCCAGCAACCCGGGACAGGGCACGCAGTATTTT
v_call: TRBV6-5; j_call: TRBJ2-3; d_call: TRBD1; clone_size: -; cdr3_aa: CASTSKPASTGTSTDTQYF; cdr3_nt: TGTGCCAGCACTTCAAAACCTGCCTCGACAGGGACAAGCACAGATACGCAGTATTTT
v_call: TRBV20-1; j_call: TRBJ2-7; d_call: -; clone_size: few; cdr3_aa: CSVPGLSGYEQYF; cdr3_nt: TGCAGTGTCCCCGGACTCTCGGGCTACGAGCAGTACTTC
v_call: TRBV6-2/TRBV6-3; j_call: TRBJ2-2; d_call: TRBD1; clone_size: -; cdr3_aa: CASSYPTGHNTGELFF; cdr3_nt: TGTGCCAGCAGTTACCCGACAGGGCATAACACCGGGGAGCTGTTTTTT
v_call: TRBV12-3/TRBV12-4; j_call: TRBJ2-6; d_call: -; clone_size: -; cdr3_aa: CASLSGAGANVLTF; cdr3_nt: TGTGCCAGCTTATCAGGGGCTGGGGCCAACGTCCTGACTTTC
v_call: TRBV5-6; j_call: TRBJ2-1; d_call: TRBD2; clone_size: -; cdr3_aa: CASSLEERGGTWDEQFF; cdr3_nt: TGTGCCAGCAGCTTGGAGGAGCGGGGGGGCACTTGGGATGAGCAGTTCTTC
v_call: TRBV18; j_call: TRBJ2-3; d_call: -; clone_size: once; cdr3_aa: CASSPWDTLTDTQYF; cdr3_nt: TGTGCCAGCTCACCGTGGGACACCCTCACAGATACGCAGTATTTT
v_call: TRBV7-6; j_call: TRBJ2-5; d_call: TRBD1; clone_size: -; cdr3_aa: CASSLAMGQGIETQYF; cdr3_nt: TGTGCCAGCAGCTTAGCAATGGGACAGGGAATAGAGACCCAGTACTTC
v_call: TRBV29-1; j_call: TRBJ2-5; d_call: -; clone_size: -; cdr3_aa: CSGLLPQETQYF; cdr3_nt: TGCAGCGGCCTTCTTCCACAAGAGACCCAGTACTTC
v_call: TRBV6-2/TRBV6-3; j_call: TRBJ2-1; d_call: TRBD1; clone_size: few; cdr3_aa: CASSPGTGTGNEQFF; cdr3_nt: TGTGCCAGCAGCCCCGGGACAGGGACAGGCAATGAGCAGTTCTTC
v_call: TRBV7-2; j_call: TRBJ2-1; d_call: -; clone_size: few; cdr3_aa: CASSLVQARTPQQFF; cdr3_nt: TGTGCCAGCAGCTTAGTCCAGGCCCGCACCCCCCAGCAGTTCTTC
v_call: TRBV5-1; j_call: TRBJ2-1; d_call: TRBD1; clone_size: few; cdr3_aa: CASSWTGAGEQFF; cdr3_nt: TGCGCCAGCAGCTGGACAGGGGCCGGTGAGCAGTTCTTC
v_call: TRBV29-1; j_call: TRBJ2-2; d_call: -; clone_size: -; cdr3_aa: CSVDPGGTGELFF; cdr3_nt: TGCAGCGTTGACCCCGGGGGCACCGGGGAGCTGTTTTTT
v_call: TRBV6-6; j_call: TRBJ1-5; d_call: TRBD1; clone_size: -; cdr3_aa: CATGGDRGLQPQHF; cdr3_nt: TGTGCCACGGGGGGAGACAGGGGGCTTCAGCCCCAGCATTTT